These 10 T cell receptor beta chains were sequenced from one sample in a study of cytomegalovirus exposure and HLA in healthy donors. 13 Jbeta primers and 60 Vbeta primers were used for the PCR. TCRdb's copy holds only in-frame clones and misses some; the assay was immunoSEQ multiplex PCR. This table has 150,000 or so clones, roughly 82% appearing once. The sample comprised PBMCs. Receptor source: a woman in her fifties or sixties in good health and CMV-seropositive.

V usage is TRBV7-9 and J usage is TRBJ2-7, with D perhaps matching TRBD1 (5 bases). Germline values: CDR1 SEHNR, CDR2 FQNEAQ (reference sequence). Trimming pared 6 bases from V and 1 base from J, leaving 7 bases between. The CDR3 covers 12 residues. CDR3 in amino acids: CASSDSSYEQYF. The CDR3 DNA is TGTGCCAGCAGTGACAGTTCCTACGAGCAGTACTTC.

The gene calls are TRBV7-2 and TRBJ2-3; D is undetermined. Per germline, CDR1 SGHTA and CDR2 FQGNSA. V was shortened by 5 bases and J by 0 bases, with 12 bases between the two germline ends. The CDR3 contains 15 residues. CDR3 sequence: CASSPSSRSTDTQYF. CDR3 DNA sequence: TGTGCCAGCAGCCCCTCGAGCAGGAGCACAGATACGCAGTATTTT.

The gene calls are TRBV19 and TRBJ2-1; 8 positions match TRBD2. CDR1 LNHDA and CDR2 SQIVND come from the germline V gene (reference sequence). The CDR3 runs 17 residues. The ends lost 3 bases at V and 5 bases at J; junction bases unmatched: 12. As DNA, the CDR3 is TGTGCCAGTAGTATCCCGCCCCCAGCGGGGGATAACAATGAGCAGTTCTTC. Encoded protein: CASSIPPPAGDNNEQFF.

In regard to this clone: The sample holds other DNA sequences that translate to the same CDR3. The rearrangement uses TRBV9 and TRBJ2-2; 10 bases match TRBD2. V dropped 3 bases and J dropped 1; count of bases not matched to a gene: 0. CDR1 is SGDLS and CDR2 is YYNGEE in the germline V gene. This CDR3 comprises 15 residues. In nucleotides, the CDR3 is TGTGCCAGCAGCGCTAGCGGGGGGAACACCGGGGAGCTGTTTTTT. Translating it yields CASSASGGNTGELFF.

This clone was observed a single time. The chain employs TRBV7-2 and TRBJ2-7; no clear D. V dropped 6 bases and J dropped 4 bases, with 16 bases sitting between them. Per the germline V gene, CDR1 is SGHTA and CDR2 is FQGNSA. This CDR3 region has 14 residues. DNA for the CDR3: TGTGCCAGCAGTCGAACAGTTGACACTTACGAGCAGTACTTC. This encodes CASSRTVDTYEQYF.

This clone was recorded only once. The chain recombines TRBV9 with TRBJ1-2, with D possibly matching TRBD1 (5 bases). Germline V gene data show CDR1 as SGDLS and CDR2 as YYNGEE. The germline V and J ends were trimmed by 3 bases and 1 base, with 19 bases remaining between them. The CDR3 is 17 amino acids. The CDR3 loop is CASSASPGDSNNYGYTF. In DNA form, the CDR3 reads TGTGCCAGCAGCGCCTCGCCCGGGGACTCCAATAACTATGGCTACACCTTC.

The rearrangement joins TRBV4-2 to TRBJ1-4, with a possible D match to TRBD1 (5 bases). CDR1 LGHNA and CDR2 YNFKEQ come from the germline V gene. Trimming removed 0 bases from V and 2 bases from J, with 13 bases in between. The CDR3 is 17 amino acids. The CDR3 loop reads CASSQDAGIRTNEKLFF. CDR3 nucleotides: TGTGCCAGCAGCCAAGACGCAGGGATAAGGACTAATGAAAAACTGTTTTTT.

This clone was seen a handful of times. The chain joins TRBV5-5 to TRBJ2-3, with D unresolved. This CDR3 spans 16 amino acids. V was pared by 4 bases and J by 1 base, with 16 bases between. Germline V gene data show CDR1 as SGHKS and CDR2 as YYEKEE (reference sequence). The CDR3 loop is CASSLQPSARTDTQYF. CDR3 in DNA: TGTGCCAGCAGCCTGCAGCCCAGCGCACGCACAGATACGCAGTATTTT.

As regards this clone: An end of the junction differs from the germline gene, which may be a read error. The chain links TRBV27 to TRBJ2-3; D is unresolved. Germline assignment: CDR1 MNHEY and CDR2 SMNVEV (reference sequence). The CDR3 runs to 15 residues. The CDR3 DNA follows: TGTGCCAGCAGGTTATCCCACGGTGCAACAGATACGCAGTATTTT. Amino acids: CASRLSHGATDTQYF.

V usage is TRBV7-9 and J usage is TRBJ2-7, with D perhaps matching TRBD1 (5 bases). Trimming pared 4 bases from V and 1 base from J, leaving 8 bases between. This CDR3 is built from 13 residues. Germline V gives CDR1 SEHNR, CDR2 FQNEAQ (reference sequence). The CDR3 spells CASSSDSSYEQYF. In DNA form, the CDR3 reads TGTGCCAGCAGCTCCGACAGTTCCTACGAGCAGTACTTC.